Sequencing of this T cell receptor (beta chain) was carried out in a study of T cell responses to AZD1222 COVID-19 vaccine. TCRdb keeps only in-frame clones here, not all; method: immunoSEQ multiplex PCR. Of 88,000 or so clones in the sample, around 90% were seen once. Regarding the study as a whole: Females made up more of the donors, who were largely white British, and clonal diversity may have come out too low. Just five or six AZD1222 recipients were seropositive at baseline.

Trimming pared 0 bases from V and 1 base from J, leaving 9 bases between. The length of the CDR3 is 15 residues. Germline V gene sequence: CDR1 LGHNA, CDR2 YSLEER. As regards this clone: Its antigen is not identified.

The receptor was derived from an adult in good health. The material sequenced was peripheral blood, taken on day 0 of AZD1222 vaccination. The chain couples TRBV4-3 to TRBJ1-1; no reliable D call. CDR3 nucleotides: TGCGCCAGCAGCCAAGATGGACGCAGGAACACTGAAGCTTTCTTT. Its protein product is CASSQDGRRNTEAFF.